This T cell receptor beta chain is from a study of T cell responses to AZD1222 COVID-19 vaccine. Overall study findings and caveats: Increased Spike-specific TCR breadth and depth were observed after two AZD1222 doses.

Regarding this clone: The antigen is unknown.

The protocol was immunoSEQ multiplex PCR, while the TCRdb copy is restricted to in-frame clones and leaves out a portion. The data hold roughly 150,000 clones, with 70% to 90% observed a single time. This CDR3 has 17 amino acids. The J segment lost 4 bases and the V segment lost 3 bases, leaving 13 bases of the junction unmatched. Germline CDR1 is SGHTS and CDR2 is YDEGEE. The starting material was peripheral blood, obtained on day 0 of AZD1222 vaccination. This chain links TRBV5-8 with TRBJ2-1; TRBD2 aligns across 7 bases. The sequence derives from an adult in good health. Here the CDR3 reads CASSSTLAVVGYNEQFF. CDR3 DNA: TGTGCCAGCAGCTCGACCCTAGCGGTTGTAGGGTACAATGAGCAGTTCTTC.